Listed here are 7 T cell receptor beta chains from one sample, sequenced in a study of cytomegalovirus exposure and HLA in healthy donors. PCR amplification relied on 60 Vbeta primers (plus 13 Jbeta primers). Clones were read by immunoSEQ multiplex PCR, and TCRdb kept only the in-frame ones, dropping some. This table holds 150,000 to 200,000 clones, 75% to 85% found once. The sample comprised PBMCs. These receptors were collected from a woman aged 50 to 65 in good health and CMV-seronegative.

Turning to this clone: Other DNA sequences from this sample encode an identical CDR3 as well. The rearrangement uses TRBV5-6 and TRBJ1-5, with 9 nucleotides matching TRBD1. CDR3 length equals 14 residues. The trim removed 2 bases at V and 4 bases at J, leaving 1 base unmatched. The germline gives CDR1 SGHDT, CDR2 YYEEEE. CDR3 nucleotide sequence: TGTGCCAGCAGCTTCGGGACAGGGAATCAGCCCCAGCATTTT. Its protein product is CASSFGTGNQPQHF.

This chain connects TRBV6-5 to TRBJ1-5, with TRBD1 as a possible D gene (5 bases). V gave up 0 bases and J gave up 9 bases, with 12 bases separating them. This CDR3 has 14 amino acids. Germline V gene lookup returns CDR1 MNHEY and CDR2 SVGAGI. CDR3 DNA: TGTGCCAGCAGTTACTCTGGGGGGTCCGGGCCCCAGCATTTT. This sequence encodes CASSYSGGSGPQHF.

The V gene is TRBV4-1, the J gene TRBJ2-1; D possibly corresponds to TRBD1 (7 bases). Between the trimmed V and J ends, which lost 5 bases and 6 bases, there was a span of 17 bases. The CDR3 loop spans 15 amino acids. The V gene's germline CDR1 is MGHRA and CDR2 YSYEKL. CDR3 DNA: TGCGCCAGCAGCTTCAGGGGGGTGTATGGCAATGAGCAGTTCTTC. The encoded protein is CASSFRGVYGNEQFF.

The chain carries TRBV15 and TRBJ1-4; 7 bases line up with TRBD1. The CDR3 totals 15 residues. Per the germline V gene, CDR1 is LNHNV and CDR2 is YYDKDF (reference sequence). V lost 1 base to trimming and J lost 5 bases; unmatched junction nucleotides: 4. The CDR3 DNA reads TGTGCCACCAGCAGAGTCAGGGGGAGGAATGAAAAACTGTTTTTT. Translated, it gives CATSRVRGRNEKLFF.

The CDR3 is CASSLSWGRDTGELFF. The CDR3, as DNA: TGTGCCAGCAGCCTGTCTTGGGGCAGGGACACCGGGGAGCTGTTTTTT. This rearrangement joins TRBV11-2 to TRBJ2-2; maybe TRBD1 (5 bases). Germline V gene data show CDR1 as SGHAT and CDR2 as FQNNGV. The ends were cut back, 5 bases at V and 3 bases at J, with 16 bases in the middle. The CDR3 runs to 16 residues.

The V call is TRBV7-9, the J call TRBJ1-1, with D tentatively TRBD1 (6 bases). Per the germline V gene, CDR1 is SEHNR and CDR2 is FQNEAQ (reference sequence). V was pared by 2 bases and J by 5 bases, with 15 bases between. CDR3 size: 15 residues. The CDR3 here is CASSLLQGVRTEAFF. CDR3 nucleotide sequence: TGTGCCAGCAGCTTATTACAGGGTGTGAGGACTGAAGCTTTCTTT.

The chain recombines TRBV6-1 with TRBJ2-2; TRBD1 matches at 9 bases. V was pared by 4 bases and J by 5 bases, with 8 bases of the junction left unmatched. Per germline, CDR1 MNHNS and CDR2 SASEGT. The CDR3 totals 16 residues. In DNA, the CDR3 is TGTGCCAGCAGTGGAGGGACAGGGCGAGGGACCGGGGAGCTGTTTTTT. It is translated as CASSGGTGRGTGELFF.